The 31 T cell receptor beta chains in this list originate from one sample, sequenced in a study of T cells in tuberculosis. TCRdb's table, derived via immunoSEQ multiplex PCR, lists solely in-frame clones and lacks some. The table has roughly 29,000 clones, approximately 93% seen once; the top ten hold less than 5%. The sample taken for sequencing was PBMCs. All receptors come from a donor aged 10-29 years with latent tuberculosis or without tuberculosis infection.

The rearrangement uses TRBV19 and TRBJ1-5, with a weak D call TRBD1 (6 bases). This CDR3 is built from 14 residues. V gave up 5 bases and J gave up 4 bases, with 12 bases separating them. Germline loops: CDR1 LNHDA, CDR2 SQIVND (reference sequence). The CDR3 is CASSLGGLNQPQHF. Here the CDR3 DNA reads TGTGCCAGTAGTCTCGGGGGGCTTAATCAGCCCCAGCATTTT.

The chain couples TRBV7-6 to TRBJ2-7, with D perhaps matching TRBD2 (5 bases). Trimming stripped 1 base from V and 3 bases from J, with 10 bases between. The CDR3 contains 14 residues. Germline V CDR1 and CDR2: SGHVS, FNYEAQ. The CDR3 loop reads CASSLGTGYYEQYF. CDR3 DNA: TGTGCCAGCAGCTTAGGGACGGGATACTACGAGCAGTACTTC.

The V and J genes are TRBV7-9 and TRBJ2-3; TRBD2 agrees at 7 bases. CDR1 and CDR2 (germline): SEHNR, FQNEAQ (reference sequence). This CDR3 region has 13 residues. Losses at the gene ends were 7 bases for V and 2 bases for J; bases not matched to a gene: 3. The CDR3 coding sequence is TGTGCCAGCAAGCTAGCGGTCACAGATACGCAGTATTTT. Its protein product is CASKLAVTDTQYF. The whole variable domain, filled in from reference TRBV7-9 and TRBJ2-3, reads DTGVSQNPRHKITKRGQNVTFRCDPISEHNRLYWYRQTLGQGPEFLTYFQNEAQLEKSRLLSDRFSAERPKGSFSTLEIQRTEQGDSAMYLCASKLAVTDTQYFGPGTRLTVL.

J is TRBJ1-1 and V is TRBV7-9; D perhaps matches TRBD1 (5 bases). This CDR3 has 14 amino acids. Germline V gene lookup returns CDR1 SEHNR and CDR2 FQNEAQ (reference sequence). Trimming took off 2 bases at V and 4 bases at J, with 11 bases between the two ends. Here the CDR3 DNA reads TGTGCCAGCAGCTTACTCCCAGGGCTCACTGAAGCTTTCTTT. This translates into CASSLLPGLTEAFF.

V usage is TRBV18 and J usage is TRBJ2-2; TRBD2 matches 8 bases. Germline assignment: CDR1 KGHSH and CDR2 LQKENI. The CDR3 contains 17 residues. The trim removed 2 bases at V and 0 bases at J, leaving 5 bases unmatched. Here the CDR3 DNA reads TGTGCCAGCTCACCAAGTCAACTAGCGGCGAACACCGGGGAGCTGTTTTTT. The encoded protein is CASSPSQLAANTGELFF.

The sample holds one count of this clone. CDR3 sequence (DNA): TGTGCCAGTAGTACCAGACAGGGGAACACCGGGGAGCTGTTTTTT. It is translated as CASSTRQGNTGELFF. The chain has TRBV19 and TRBJ2-2; 7 bases match TRBD1. The CDR3 sequence is 15 residues long. Unmatched junction bases numbered 3, after V lost 4 bases and J lost 1 base. Germline loops: CDR1 LNHDA, CDR2 SQIVND (reference sequence).

CDR3 sequence: CASSPSTEFFSEAFF. The CDR3 coding sequence is TGTGCCAGCTCACCATCAACAGAGTTCTTTTCTGAAGCTTTCTTT. This chain links TRBV18 with TRBJ1-1; D gene ambiguous. This CDR3 spans 15 amino acids. From germline, CDR1 is KGHSH and CDR2 LQKENI. The ends were cut back, 2 bases at V and 6 bases at J, with 16 bases in the middle.

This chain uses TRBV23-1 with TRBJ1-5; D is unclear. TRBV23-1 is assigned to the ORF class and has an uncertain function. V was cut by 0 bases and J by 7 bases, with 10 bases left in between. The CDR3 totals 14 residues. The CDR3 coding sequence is TGCGCCAGCAGTCAATCGGCGGGCGGACAGCCCCAGCATTTT. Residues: CASSQSAGGQPQHF.

In DNA form, the CDR3 reads TGTGCCAGCAGTGAGCGGGGATCTGAGACCCAGTACTTC. As protein: CASSERGSETQYF. The chain links TRBV6-1 to TRBJ2-5; a possible D gene is TRBD2 (6 bases). V was shortened by 3 bases and J by 5 bases, with 10 bases between the two germline ends. Germline-derived CDR1 and CDR2 are MNHNS and SASEGT. CDR3 length equals 13 residues.

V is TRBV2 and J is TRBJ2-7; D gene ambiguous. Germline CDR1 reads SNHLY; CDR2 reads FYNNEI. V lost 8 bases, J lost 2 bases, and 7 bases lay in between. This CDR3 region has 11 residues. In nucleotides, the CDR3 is TGTGCCAGCCAGCTAGCCTACGAGCAGTACTTC. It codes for CASQLAYEQYF.

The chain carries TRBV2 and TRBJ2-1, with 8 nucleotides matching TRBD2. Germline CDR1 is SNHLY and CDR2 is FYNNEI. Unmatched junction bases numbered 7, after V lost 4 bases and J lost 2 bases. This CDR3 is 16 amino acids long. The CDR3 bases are TGTGCCAGCAGTGTCCCACTAGCGGATACCTACAATGAGCAGTTCTTC. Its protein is CASSVPLADTYNEQFF.

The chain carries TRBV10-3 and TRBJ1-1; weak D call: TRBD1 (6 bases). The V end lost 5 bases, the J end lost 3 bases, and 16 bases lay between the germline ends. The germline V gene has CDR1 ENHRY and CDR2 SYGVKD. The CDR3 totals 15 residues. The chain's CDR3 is CAISKADSPDTEAFF. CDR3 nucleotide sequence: TGTGCCATCAGTAAAGCGGACAGTCCCGACACTGAAGCTTTCTTT.

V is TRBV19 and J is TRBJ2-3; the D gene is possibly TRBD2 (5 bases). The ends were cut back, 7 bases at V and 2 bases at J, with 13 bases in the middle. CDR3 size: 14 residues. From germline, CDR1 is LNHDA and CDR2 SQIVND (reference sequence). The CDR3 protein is CASTASGNTDTQYF. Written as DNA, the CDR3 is TGTGCCAGTACCGCCAGCGGCAACACAGATACGCAGTATTTT.

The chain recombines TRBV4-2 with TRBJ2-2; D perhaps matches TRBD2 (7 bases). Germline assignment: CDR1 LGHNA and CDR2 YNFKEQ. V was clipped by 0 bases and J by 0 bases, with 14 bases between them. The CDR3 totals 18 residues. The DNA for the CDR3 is TGTGCCAGCAGCCAAGAAAATGGGAGGGGGTCGAACACCGGGGAGCTGTTTTTT. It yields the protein CASSQENGRGSNTGELFF.

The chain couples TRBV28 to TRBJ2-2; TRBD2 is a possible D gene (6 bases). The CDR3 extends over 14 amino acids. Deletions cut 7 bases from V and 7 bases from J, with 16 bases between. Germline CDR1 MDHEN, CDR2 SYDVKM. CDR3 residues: CASTTSGEVGELFF. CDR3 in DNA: TGTGCCAGCACCACCTCGGGGGAGGTCGGGGAGCTGTTTTTT.

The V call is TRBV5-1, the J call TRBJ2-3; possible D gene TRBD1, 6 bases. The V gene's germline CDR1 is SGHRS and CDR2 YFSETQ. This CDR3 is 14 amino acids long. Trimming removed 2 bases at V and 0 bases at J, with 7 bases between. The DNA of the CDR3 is TGCGCCAGCAGCTTTCAGGGGAGCACAGATACGCAGTATTTT. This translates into CASSFQGSTDTQYF.

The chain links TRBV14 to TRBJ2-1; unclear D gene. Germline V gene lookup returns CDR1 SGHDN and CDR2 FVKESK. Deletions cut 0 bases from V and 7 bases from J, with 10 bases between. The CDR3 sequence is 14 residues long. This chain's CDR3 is CASSQDVGYNEQFF. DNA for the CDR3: TGTGCCAGCAGCCAAGATGTGGGCTATAATGAGCAGTTCTTC.

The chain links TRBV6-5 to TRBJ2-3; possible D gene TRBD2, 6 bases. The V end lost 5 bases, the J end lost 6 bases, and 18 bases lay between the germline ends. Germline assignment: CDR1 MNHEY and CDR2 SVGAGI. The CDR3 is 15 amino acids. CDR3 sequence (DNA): TGTGCCAGCAGTCGGAGCGGGCGAGGGGTGGATACGCAGTATTTT. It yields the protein CASSRSGRGVDTQYF.

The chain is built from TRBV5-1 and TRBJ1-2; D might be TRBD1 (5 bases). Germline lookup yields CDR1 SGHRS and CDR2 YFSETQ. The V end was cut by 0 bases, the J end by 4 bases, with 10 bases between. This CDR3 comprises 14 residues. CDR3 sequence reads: CASSLEGSLYGYTF. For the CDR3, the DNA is TGCGCCAGCAGCTTGGAGGGGTCCCTCTATGGCTACACCTTC.

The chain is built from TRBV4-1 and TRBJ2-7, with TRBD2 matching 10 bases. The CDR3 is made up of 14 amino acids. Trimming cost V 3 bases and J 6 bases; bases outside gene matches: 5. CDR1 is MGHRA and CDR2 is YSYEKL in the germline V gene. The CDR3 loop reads CASSQHSGRPEQYF. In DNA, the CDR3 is TGCGCCAGCAGCCAGCATAGCGGGAGGCCCGAGCAGTACTTC.

DNA for the CDR3: TGTGCCTGGAGTGTACGCCTCGGTTTTTTGAACTATGGCTACACCTTC. This encodes CAWSVRLGFLNYGYTF. The chain uses TRBV30 and TRBJ1-2; unclear D gene. Germline lookup yields CDR1 GTSNPN and CDR2 SVGIG (reference sequence). CDR3 size: 16 residues. Trimming removed 0 bases from V and 2 bases from J, with 16 bases in between. Using reference TRBV30 and TRBJ1-2 for the parts outside the CDR3, the full variable domain is SQTIHQWPATLVQPVGSPLSLECTVEGTSNPNLYWYRQAAGRGLQLLFYSVGIGQISSEVPQNLSASRPQDRQFILSSKKLLLSDSGFYLCAWSVRLGFLNYGYTFGSGTRLTVV.

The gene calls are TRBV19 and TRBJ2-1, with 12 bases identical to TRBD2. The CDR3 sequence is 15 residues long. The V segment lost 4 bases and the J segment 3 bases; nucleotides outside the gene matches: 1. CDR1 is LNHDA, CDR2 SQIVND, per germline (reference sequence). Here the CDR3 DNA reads TGTGCCAGTAGTAGGGGACTAGCGGGCTACAATGAGCAGTTCTTC. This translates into CASSRGLAGYNEQFF.

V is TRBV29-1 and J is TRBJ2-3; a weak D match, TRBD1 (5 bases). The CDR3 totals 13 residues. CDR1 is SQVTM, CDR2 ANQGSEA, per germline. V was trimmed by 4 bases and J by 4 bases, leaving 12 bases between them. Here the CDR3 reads CSVGTGSADTQYF. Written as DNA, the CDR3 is TGCAGCGTTGGAACAGGCTCGGCAGATACGCAGTATTTT.

The CDR3 sequence is CASSFNVLAGLKSSGANVLTF. The CDR3 nucleotides read TGTGCCAGCAGCTTTAATGTACTAGCGGGGTTGAAAAGCTCTGGGGCCAACGTCCTGACTTTC. The J gene is TRBJ2-6, the V gene TRBV7-6, with TRBD2 identical over 10 bases. This CDR3 contains 21 residues. Per germline, CDR1 SGHVS and CDR2 FNYEAQ. The V and J ends lost 3 bases and 0 bases, in that order; junction bases with no gene match: 14.

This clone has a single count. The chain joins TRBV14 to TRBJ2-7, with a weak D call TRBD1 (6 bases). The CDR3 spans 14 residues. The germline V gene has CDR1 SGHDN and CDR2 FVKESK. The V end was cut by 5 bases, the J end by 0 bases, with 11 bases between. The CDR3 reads CASSENRVSYEQYF. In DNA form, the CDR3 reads TGTGCCAGCAGCGAGAACAGGGTCTCCTACGAGCAGTACTTC. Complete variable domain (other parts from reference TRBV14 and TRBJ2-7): EAGVTQFPSHSVIEKGQTVTLRCDPISGHDNLYWYRRVMGKEIKFLLHFVKESKQDESGMPNNRFLAERTGGTYSTLKVQPAELEDSGVYFCASSENRVSYEQYFGPGTRLTVT.

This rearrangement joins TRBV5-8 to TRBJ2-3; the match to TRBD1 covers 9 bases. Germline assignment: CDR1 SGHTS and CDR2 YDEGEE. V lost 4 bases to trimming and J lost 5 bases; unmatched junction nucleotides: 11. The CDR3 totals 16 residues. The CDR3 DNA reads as TGTGCCAGCAGCGCTGGGACAGGGTACCGTGGAGATACGCAGTATTTT. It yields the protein CASSAGTGYRGDTQYF.

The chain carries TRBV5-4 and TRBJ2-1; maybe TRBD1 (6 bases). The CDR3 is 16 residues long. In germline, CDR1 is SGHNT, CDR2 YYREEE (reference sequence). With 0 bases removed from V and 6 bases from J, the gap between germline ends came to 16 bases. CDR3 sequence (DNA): TGTGCCAGCAGCTTGGTGTCAGGGGTATTAGGCAATGAGCAGTTCTTC. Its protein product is CASSLVSGVLGNEQFF.

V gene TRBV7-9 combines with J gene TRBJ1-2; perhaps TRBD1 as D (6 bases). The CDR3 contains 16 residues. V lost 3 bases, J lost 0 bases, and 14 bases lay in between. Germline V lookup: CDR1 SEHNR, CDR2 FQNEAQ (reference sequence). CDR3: CASSFLTGGSNYGYTF. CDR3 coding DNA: TGTGCCAGCAGCTTCTTGACAGGCGGCTCTAACTATGGCTACACCTTC.

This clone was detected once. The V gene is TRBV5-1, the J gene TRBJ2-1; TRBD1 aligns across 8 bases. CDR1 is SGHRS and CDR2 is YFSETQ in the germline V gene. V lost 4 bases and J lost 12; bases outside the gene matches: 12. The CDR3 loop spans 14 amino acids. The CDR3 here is CASSQGTGLRGQFF. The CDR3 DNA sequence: TGCGCCAGCAGCCAAGGGACAGGCCTGAGAGGGCAGTTCTTC.

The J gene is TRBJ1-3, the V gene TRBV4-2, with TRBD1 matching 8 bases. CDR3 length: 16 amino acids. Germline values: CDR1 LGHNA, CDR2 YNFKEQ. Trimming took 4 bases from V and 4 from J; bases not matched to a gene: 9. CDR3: CASSRDPDRVGNTIYF. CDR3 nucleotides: TGTGCCAGCAGCCGGGATCCGGACAGGGTGGGAAACACCATATATTTT.

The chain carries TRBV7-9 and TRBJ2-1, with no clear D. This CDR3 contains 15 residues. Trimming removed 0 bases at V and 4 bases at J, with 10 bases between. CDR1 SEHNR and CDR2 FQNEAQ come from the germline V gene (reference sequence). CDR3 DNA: TGTGCCAGCAGCTTAGCGCTCAACTCGTACAATGAGCAGTTCTTC. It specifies CASSLALNSYNEQFF.